This TCR beta chain was sequenced during a study of T cell responses to AZD1222 COVID-19 vaccine. Study-wide results and caveats: Mapped onto spike, vaccine-associated CD4 TCRs spanned it and were dominant at 160-218 and 743-854.

The CDR3 spans 16 residues. Germline CDR1 reads SGHNT; CDR2 reads YYREEE (reference sequence). Germline trimming cut 4 bases from V and 8 bases from J; bases unmatched to any gene: 15. Only in-frame clones appear in the TCRdb table, and some are missing; sequencing was by immunoSEQ multiplex PCR. The sample has roughly 200,000 clones; 90% to 95% are singletons. With regard to this clone: What it binds is not known.

This receptor was obtained from an adult who received the MenACWY meningococcal vaccine as a control. The sequences come from peripheral blood, collected 28 days after the second dose of the MenACWY control vaccine. This chain uses TRBV5-4 with TRBJ2-5; 9 positions agree with TRBD1. The CDR3 spells CASSPGQGRLKRTQYF. The CDR3 nucleotides read TGTGCCAGCAGCCCTGGACAGGGGCGCCTTAAGAGAACCCAGTACTTC.